A single sample is the source of the 14 T cell receptor beta chains below, sequenced in a study of siplizumab effects on memory and regulatory T cells. Only in-frame clones appear in the TCRdb table, and some are missing; sequencing was by immunoSEQ multiplex PCR. Of roughly 64,000 clones in the sample, just over 95% were seen once. Sequenced input: naive CD8+ T cells sorted from blood. These TCRs come from a human donor in good health.

This chain uses TRBV29-1 with TRBJ2-1, with 8 positions matching TRBD1. The V gene's germline CDR1 is SQVTM and CDR2 ANQGSEA. The CDR3 has 15 residues. V shed 4 bases and J 7 bases; nucleotides not matched to a gene: 12. Here the CDR3 reads CSVALSGQALNEQFF. CDR3 in DNA: TGCAGCGTTGCGCTTTCGGGACAGGCACTTAATGAGCAGTTCTTC.

V is TRBV7-6 and J is TRBJ1-1; D is uncertain. The germline V and J ends were trimmed by 1 base and 6 bases, with 12 bases remaining between them. The CDR3 spans 14 residues. CDR1 and CDR2 (germline): SGHVS, FNYEAQ. The CDR3 here is CASSLVEGYAEAFF. As DNA, the CDR3 is TGTGCCAGCAGCTTAGTCGAGGGCTACGCTGAAGCTTTCTTT.

The chain links TRBV27 to TRBJ2-2; tentative D call: TRBD2 (5 bases). Germline lookup yields CDR1 MNHEY and CDR2 SMNVEV (reference sequence). V was pared by 3 bases and J by 6 bases, with 5 bases between. The CDR3 extends over 12 amino acids. The CDR3 DNA is TGTGCCAGCAGTTTGAGGGCCGGGGAGCTGTTTTTT. The encoded protein is CASSLRAGELFF.

V and J are TRBV11-1 and TRBJ2-2; TRBD1 matches 10 bases. The CDR3 totals 15 residues. In germline, CDR1 is SGHAT, CDR2 FQDESV (reference sequence). After removal of 2 bases from V and 4 bases from J, the junction contained 1 base not matched to a gene. DNA of the CDR3: TGTGCCAGCAGCTTATGGACAGGGGGCACCGGGGAGCTGTTTTTT. It translates to CASSLWTGGTGELFF.

The chain is built from TRBV28 and TRBJ1-2; D is uncertain. Germline V gene data show CDR1 as MDHEN and CDR2 as SYDVKM. The CDR3 runs 15 residues. Between the trimmed V and J ends, which lost 5 bases and 3 bases, there was a span of 16 bases. The CDR3 sequence: CASSPRTLLHYGYTF. CDR3 nucleotide sequence: TGTGCCAGCAGTCCTCGGACGCTACTGCACTATGGCTACACCTTC.

The genes are TRBV5-6 and TRBJ2-5; D unclear. Germline CDR1 SGHDT, CDR2 YYEEEE. V lost 7 bases, J lost 4 bases, and 17 bases lay in between. This CDR3 comprises 14 residues. The CDR3 coding sequence is TGTGCCAGCGGGGTTTTGGGTTCCCCAGAGACCCAGTACTTC. As protein: CASGVLGSPETQYF.

V gene TRBV21-1 combines with J gene TRBJ2-2. TRBV21-1 is marked as a pseudogene. The CDR3 is 14 amino acids. CDR3 region: CASSNTLYTGELFF. For the CDR3, the DNA is TGTGCCAGCAGCAACACCTTGTACACCGGGGAGCTGTTTTTT.

The rearrangement joins TRBV27 to TRBJ1-6, with D possibly TRBD1 on 6 matching bases. V lost 5 bases and J 9 bases, leaving 14 bases between the germline ends. Germline CDR1 is MNHEY and CDR2 is SMNVEV (reference sequence). This CDR3 has 14 amino acids. The CDR3 region has the DNA TGTGCCAGCAGTGGGACGGGACAACCTTCACCCCTCCACTTT. Translating it yields CASSGTGQPSPLHF.

The chain is built from TRBV13 and TRBJ2-5, with TRBD2 identical over 8 bases. The junction had 7 bases not matched to a gene; V was cut back by 7 bases and J by 0 bases. Germline lookup yields CDR1 PRHDT and CDR2 FYEKMQ (reference sequence). The length of the CDR3 is 15 residues. CDR3: CASNRAGDYQETQYF. In DNA, the CDR3 is TGTGCCAGCAACCGAGCGGGGGACTACCAAGAGACCCAGTACTTC.

This clone was detected only once. The V and J genes are TRBV28 and TRBJ1-5; 7 nucleotides line up with TRBD1. Germline values: CDR1 MDHEN, CDR2 SYDVKM. Losses at the gene ends were 10 bases for V and 3 bases for J; bases not matched to a gene: 9. The CDR3 extends over 14 amino acids. CDR3 coding DNA: TGTGCCACAGACAGGGAAATCTACAATCAGCCCCAGCATTTT. This sequence encodes CATDREIYNQPQHF.

The chain is built from TRBV7-3 and TRBJ2-2; 11 bases map to TRBD1. Germline assignment: CDR1 SGHTA and CDR2 FQGTGA. J was trimmed by 7 bases and V by 4 bases; bases with no gene match: 8. The CDR3 is 16 amino acids. The CDR3 is CASSSPDRGRDGELFF. The DNA for the CDR3 is TGTGCCAGCAGCTCCCCGGACAGGGGGCGGGACGGGGAGCTGTTTTTT.

The V call is TRBV19, the J call TRBJ2-5; 7 bases fit TRBD2. CDR1 and CDR2 (germline): LNHDA, SQIVND (reference sequence). This CDR3 comprises 14 residues. V trimming: 3 bases; J trimming: 5 bases; junction bases outside the gene matches: 6. The CDR3 region has the DNA TGTGCCAGTAGTATTCGACTAGCTTGGGAGACCCAGTACTTC. This sequence encodes CASSIRLAWETQYF.

This clone has only one observation. The V call is TRBV29-1, the J call TRBJ2-3, with TRBD1 identical over 8 bases. Trimming cost V 1 base and J 2 bases; bases outside gene matches: 5. The V gene's germline CDR1 is SQVTM and CDR2 ANQGSEA. The length of the CDR3 is 15 residues. CDR3 region: CSVEARTGSTDTQYF. In nucleotides, the CDR3 is TGCAGCGTTGAAGCCCGGACAGGGTCCACAGATACGCAGTATTTT.

This clone was seen just once. The chain uses TRBV5-1 and TRBJ1-2, with 10 positions matching TRBD1. CDR3 length: 15 residues. The trim removed 3 bases at V and 6 bases at J, leaving 8 bases unmatched. Per the germline V gene, CDR1 is SGHRS and CDR2 is YFSETQ. As DNA, the CDR3 is TGCGCCAGCAGCTGGGGGACAGGGGAGGTCGATGGCTACACCTTC. Translated: CASSWGTGEVDGYTF. The full variable domain, completed using reference TRBV5-1 and TRBJ1-2, is KAGVTQTPRYLIKTRGQQVTLSCSPISGHRSVSWYQQTPGQGLQFLFEYFSETQRNKGNFPGRFSGRQFSNSRSEMNVSTLELGDSALYLCASSWGTGEVDGYTFGSGTRLTVV.